Following are 2 T cell receptor beta chains from one sample sequenced in a study of shared clonotypes between healthy human individuals. This table comes from immunoSEQ multiplex PCR, and its TCRdb copy is limited to in-frame clones, with some not included. The sample consists of a few million clones, 92% of them appearing once. The sample comprised naive CD4+ T cells from PBMCs. Subset: CD45RA+ positively selected. These receptors all stem from a man between 18 and 29 years old in good health. Some clones in this sample may be carry-over from other donors' samples.

The V gene is TRBV18, the J gene TRBJ2-5, with 7 nucleotides matching TRBD2. This CDR3 comprises 17 residues. Per the germline V gene, CDR1 is KGHSH and CDR2 is LQKENI. Trimming removed 6 bases from V and 5 bases from J; junction bases left unmatched: 18. The CDR3 DNA is TGTGCCAGCTCTAGGAATTCGGGACTAACCTCTCGGGAGACCCAGTACTTC. Its translation: CASSRNSGLTSRETQYF. Variable domain in full (rest from reference TRBV18 and TRBJ2-5): NAGVMQNPRHLVRRRGQEARLRCSPMKGHSHVYWYRQLPEEGLKFMVYLQKENIIDESGMPKERFSAEFPKEGPSILRIQQVVRGDSAAYFCASSRNSGLTSRETQYFGPGTRLLVL.

The genes are TRBV11-2 and TRBJ1-2; D is ambiguous. Germline CDR1 and CDR2: SGHAT and FQNNGV. V lost 0 bases to trimming and J lost 4 bases, with 15 bases between them. The CDR3 contains 16 residues. The CDR3 sequence: CASSLERADSIYGYTF. DNA of the CDR3: TGTGCCAGCAGCTTAGAACGAGCGGATAGCATCTATGGCTACACCTTC.